This is a list of T cell receptor beta chains from one sample in a study of somatic mutations in cytotoxic T cells in rheumatoid arthritis. The method was immunoSEQ multiplex PCR; TCRdb's version includes in-frame clones alone and lacks a portion of them. The top ten clones hold under 11% of a sample with more than 12,000 clones, 72% of them seen once. Sequencing was done on a sample of CD8+ T cells sorted from blood. These receptor sequences come from an adult with rheumatoid arthritis. The conserved cysteine and the conserved F or W are not part of the CDR3 here. The order of the fields is V gene, J gene, CDR3 protein.

V: TRBV4-3; J: TRBJ2-7; CDR3: ASSQEAGTGVYEQY
V: TRBV5-6; J: TRBJ2-7; CDR3: ASSLAGRTDEQY
V: TRBV9; J: TRBJ2-1; CDR3: ASSESGSLSSYNEQF
V: TRBV30; J: TRBJ1-4; CDR3: AWSVQDGEKLF
V: TRBV7-6; J: TRBJ1-1; CDR3: ASSLATHGRTTEAF
V: TRBV4-1; J: TRBJ2-7; CDR3: ASSQGAGGVYEQY
V: TRBV9; J: TRBJ2-2; CDR3: ASSIGTGGAQSGELF
V: TRBV27; J: TRBJ1-1; CDR3: ASRETGSLFEAF
V: TRBV4-1; J: TRBJ1-2; CDR3: ASSQDDVGRGRTYGYT
V: TRBV2; J: TRBJ2-6; CDR3: ASSTDRDPLRGANVLT
V: TRBV9; J: TRBJ1-6; CDR3: ASSPRGAGGSPLH